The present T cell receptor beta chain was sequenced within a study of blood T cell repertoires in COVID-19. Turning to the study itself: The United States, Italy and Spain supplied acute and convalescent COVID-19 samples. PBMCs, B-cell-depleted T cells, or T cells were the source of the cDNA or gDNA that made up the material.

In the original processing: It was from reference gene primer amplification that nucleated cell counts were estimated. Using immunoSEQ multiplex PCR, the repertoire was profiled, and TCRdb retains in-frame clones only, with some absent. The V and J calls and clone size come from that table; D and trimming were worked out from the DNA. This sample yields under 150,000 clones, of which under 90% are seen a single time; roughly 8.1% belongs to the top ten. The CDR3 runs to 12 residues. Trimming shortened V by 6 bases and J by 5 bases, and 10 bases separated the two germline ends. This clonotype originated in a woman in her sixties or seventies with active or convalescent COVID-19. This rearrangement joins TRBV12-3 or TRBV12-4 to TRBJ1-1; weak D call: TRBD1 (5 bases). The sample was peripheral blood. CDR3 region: CASRWGETEAFF. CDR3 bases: TGTGCCAGCAGGTGGGGGGAGACTGAAGCTTTCTTT.